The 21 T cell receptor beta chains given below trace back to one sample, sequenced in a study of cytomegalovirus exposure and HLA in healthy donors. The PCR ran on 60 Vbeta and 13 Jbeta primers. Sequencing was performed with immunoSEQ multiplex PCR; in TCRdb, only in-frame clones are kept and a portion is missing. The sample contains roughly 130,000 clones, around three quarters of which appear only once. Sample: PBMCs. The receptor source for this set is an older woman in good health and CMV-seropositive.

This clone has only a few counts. CDR3 amino acids: CASSSNLNSPLHF. The CDR3 nucleotides are TGTGCCAGCAGCTCTAACCTTAATTCACCCCTCCACTTT. The chain recombines TRBV7-3 with TRBJ1-6; D unresolved. Between the trimmed V and J ends, which lost 4 bases and 6 bases, there was a span of 7 bases. Germline V gene sequence: CDR1 SGHTA, CDR2 FQGTGA. The CDR3 totals 13 residues.

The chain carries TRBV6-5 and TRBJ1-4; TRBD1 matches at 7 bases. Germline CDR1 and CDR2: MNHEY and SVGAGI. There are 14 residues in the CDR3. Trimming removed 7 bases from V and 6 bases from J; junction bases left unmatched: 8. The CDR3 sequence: CASTSGQDYEKLFF. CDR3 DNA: TGTGCCAGCACCTCTGGACAGGACTATGAAAAACTGTTTTTT.

CDR3 residues: CASSYSYWTSKETQYF. CDR3 sequence (DNA): TGTGCCAGCAGTTACTCGTACTGGACAAGTAAAGAGACCCAGTACTTC. This chain links TRBV6-5 with TRBJ2-5; TRBD1 is a possible D gene (5 bases). The CDR3 has 16 amino acids. CDR1 and CDR2 from the germline V gene are MNHEY and SVGAGI. The ends were cut back, 0 bases at V and 3 bases at J, with 14 bases in the middle.

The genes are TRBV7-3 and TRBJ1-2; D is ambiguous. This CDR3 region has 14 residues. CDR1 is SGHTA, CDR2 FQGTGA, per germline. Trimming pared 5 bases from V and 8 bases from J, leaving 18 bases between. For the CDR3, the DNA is TGTGCCAGCAGCGGAAGCCGGGGTCTAAAAGGCTACACCTTC. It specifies CASSGSRGLKGYTF.

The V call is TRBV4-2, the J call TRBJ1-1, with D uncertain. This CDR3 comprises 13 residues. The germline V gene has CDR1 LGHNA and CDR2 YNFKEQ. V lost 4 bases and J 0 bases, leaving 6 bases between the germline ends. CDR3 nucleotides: TGTGCCAGCAGCCCACATTTGAACACTGAAGCTTTCTTT. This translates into CASSPHLNTEAFF.

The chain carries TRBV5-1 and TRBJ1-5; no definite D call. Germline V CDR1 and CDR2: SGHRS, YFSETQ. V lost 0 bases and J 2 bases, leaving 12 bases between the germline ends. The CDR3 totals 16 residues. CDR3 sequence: CASSLGAGNGNQPQHF. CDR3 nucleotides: TGCGCCAGCAGCTTGGGCGCAGGCAATGGCAATCAGCCCCAGCATTTT.

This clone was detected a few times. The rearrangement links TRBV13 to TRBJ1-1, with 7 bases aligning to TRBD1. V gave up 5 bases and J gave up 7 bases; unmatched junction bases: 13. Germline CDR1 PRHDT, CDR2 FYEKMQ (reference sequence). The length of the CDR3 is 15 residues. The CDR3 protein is CASSPRDSLGGEAFF. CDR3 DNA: TGTGCCAGCAGCCCCCGGGACAGCCTTGGAGGTGAAGCTTTCTTT.

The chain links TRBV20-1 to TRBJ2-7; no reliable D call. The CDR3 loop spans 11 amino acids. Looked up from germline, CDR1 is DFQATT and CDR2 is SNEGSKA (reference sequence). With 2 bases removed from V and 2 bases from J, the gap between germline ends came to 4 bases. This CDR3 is CSARNTYEQYF. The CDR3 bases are TGCAGTGCTAGAAACACCTACGAGCAGTACTTC.

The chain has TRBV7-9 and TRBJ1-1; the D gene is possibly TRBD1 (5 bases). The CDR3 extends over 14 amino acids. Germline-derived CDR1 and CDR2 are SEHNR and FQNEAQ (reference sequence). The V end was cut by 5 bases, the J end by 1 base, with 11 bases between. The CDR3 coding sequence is TGTGCCAGCAGCCCTGTAGGGGCGAACACTGAAGCTTTCTTT. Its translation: CASSPVGANTEAFF.

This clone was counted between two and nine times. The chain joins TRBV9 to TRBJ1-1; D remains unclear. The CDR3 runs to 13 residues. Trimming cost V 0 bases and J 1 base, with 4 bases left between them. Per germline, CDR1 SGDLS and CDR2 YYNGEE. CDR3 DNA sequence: TGTGCCAGCAGCGTAGACAGGAACACTGAAGCTTTCTTT. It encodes CASSVDRNTEAFF. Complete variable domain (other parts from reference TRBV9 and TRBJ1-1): DSGVTQTPKHLITATGQRVTLRCSPRSGDLSVYWYQQSLDQGLQFLIQYYNGEERAKGNILERFSAQQFPDLHSELNLSSLELGDSALYFCASSVDRNTEAFFGQGTRLTVV.

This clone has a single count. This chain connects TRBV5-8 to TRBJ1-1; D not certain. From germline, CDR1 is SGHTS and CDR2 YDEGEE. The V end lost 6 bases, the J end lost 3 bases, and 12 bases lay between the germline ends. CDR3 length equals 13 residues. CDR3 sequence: CASKVDVDTEAFF. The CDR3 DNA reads TGTGCCAGCAAAGTAGATGTAGACACTGAAGCTTTCTTT.

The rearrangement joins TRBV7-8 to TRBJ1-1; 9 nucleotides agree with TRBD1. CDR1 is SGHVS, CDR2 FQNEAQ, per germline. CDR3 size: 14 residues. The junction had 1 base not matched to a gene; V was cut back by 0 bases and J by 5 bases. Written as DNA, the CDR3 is TGTGCCAGCAGCTTAGCGACAGGGGGGACTGAAGCTTTCTTT. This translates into CASSLATGGTEAFF.

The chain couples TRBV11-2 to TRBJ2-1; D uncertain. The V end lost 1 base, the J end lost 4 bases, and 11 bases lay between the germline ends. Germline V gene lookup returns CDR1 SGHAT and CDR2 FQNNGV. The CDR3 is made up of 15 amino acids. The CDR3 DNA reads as TGTGCCAGCAGCTTAGCCCGGCAGGCATACAATGAGCAGTTCTTC. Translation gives CASSLARQAYNEQFF. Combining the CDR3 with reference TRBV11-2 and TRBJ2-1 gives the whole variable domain EAGVAQSPRYKIIEKRQSVAFWCNPISGHATLYWYQQILGQGPKLLIQFQNNGVVDDSQLPKDRFSAERLKGVDSTLKIQPAKLEDSAVYLCASSLARQAYNEQFFGPGTRLTVL.

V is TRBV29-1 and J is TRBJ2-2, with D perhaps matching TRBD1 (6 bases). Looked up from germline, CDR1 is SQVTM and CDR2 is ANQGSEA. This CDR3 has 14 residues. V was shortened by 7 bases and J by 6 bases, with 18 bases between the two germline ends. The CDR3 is CSATDRSGPGELFF. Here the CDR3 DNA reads TGCAGCGCAACCGACAGGAGCGGACCCGGGGAGCTGTTTTTT.

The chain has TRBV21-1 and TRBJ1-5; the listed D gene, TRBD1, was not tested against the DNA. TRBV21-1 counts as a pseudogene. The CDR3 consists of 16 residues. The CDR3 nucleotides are TGTGCCAGCAGCATCGCTACAGGGTTTGGCAATCAGCCCCAGCATTTT. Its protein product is CASSIATGFGNQPQHF.

The CDR3 here is CASSGLGGSTQYF. CDR3 bases: TGTGCCAGCAGTGGCCTAGGGGGAAGTACGCAGTATTTT. The chain joins TRBV6-1 to TRBJ2-3; tentatively, D is TRBD1 (6 bases). CDR3 length equals 13 residues. Germline V gives CDR1 MNHNS, CDR2 SASEGT. The V and J ends lost 4 bases and 8 bases respectively, with 13 bases between them.

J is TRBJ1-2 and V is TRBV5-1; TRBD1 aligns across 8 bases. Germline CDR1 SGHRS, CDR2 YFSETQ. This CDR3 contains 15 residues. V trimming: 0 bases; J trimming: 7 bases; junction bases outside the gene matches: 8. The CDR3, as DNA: TGCGCCAGCAGCTTGGAAGCGCAGGGGGCCGGTGGCTACACCTTC. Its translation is CASSLEAQGAGGYTF.

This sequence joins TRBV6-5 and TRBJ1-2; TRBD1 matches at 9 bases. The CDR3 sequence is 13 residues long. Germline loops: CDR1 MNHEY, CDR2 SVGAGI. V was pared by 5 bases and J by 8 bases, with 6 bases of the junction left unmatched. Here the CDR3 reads CASSEGQGDGYTF. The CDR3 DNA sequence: TGTGCCAGCAGTGAGGGACAGGGCGACGGCTACACCTTC.

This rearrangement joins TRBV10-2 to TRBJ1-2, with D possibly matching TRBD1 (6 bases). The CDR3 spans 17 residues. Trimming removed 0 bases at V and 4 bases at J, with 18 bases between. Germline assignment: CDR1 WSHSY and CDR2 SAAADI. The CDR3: CASSESLLTGRAYGYTF. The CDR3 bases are TGCGCCAGCAGTGAGTCCCTCTTGACAGGTCGGGCCTATGGCTACACCTTC.

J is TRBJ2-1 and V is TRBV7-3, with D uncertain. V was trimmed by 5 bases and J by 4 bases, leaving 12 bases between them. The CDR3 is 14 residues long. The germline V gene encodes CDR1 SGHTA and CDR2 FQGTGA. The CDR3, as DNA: TGTGCCAGCAGCGCCCAGGTGGCGTACAATGAGCAGTTCTTC. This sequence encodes CASSAQVAYNEQFF.

This chain's CDR3 is CASSQGGQSMNTEAFF. The CDR3 DNA reads as TGCGCCAGCAGCCAAGGGGGACAGTCGATGAACACTGAAGCTTTCTTT. This chain uses TRBV4-1 with TRBJ1-1; 7 positions match TRBD1. The CDR3 length is 16 residues. Per germline, CDR1 MGHRA and CDR2 YSYEKL. V lost 1 base to trimming and J lost 0 bases; unmatched junction nucleotides: 5.